These 7 T cell receptor beta chains share one sample of origin, sequenced in a study of T-cell reconstitution after alpha-beta-depleted transplantation in children. Preparation of the TCRbeta library was carried out with unique molecular identifiers. TCRdb processed the PCR reads anew with MiXCR; each CDR3 protein has one entry. The data contain 200,000 to 250,000 distinct CDR3 sequences, roughly 9% of them singletons. Sequencing used PBMCs from the stem cell graft donor, obtained from the stem cell graft. All receptors come from a human donor who donated a stem cell graft to a child with acute lymphoblastic leukemia.

This clonotype was picked up many times. This CDR3 is CASSLDGRGTYNEQFF. CDR3 DNA: TGCGCCAGCAGCTTGGATGGCAGGGGGACCTACAATGAGCAGTTCTTC. The V and J genes are TRBV5-1 and TRBJ2-1, with 7 positions matching TRBD1. J was trimmed by 2 bases and V by 0 bases; bases with no gene match: 5. Germline V CDR1 and CDR2: SGHRS, YFSETQ. The CDR3 has 16 amino acids.

The rearrangement uses TRBV5-1 and TRBJ1-2; 7 bases align to TRBD1. Germline V gives CDR1 SGHRS, CDR2 YFSETQ. With V trimmed by 7 bases and J by 0 bases, 12 bases remained unmatched. This CDR3 region has 16 residues. CDR3 sequence: CASFGTAAGTNYGYTF. CDR3 coding DNA: TGCGCCAGCTTTGGGACAGCCGCGGGGACTAACTATGGCTACACCTTC.

Only a few counts were recorded for this clonotype. The rearrangement uses TRBV20-1 and TRBJ2-1; D remains ambiguous. CDR1 DFQATT and CDR2 SNEGSKA come from the germline V gene (reference sequence). The CDR3 length is 11 residues. V lost 5 bases and J 4 bases, leaving 6 bases between the germline ends. Written as DNA, the CDR3 is TGCAGTGCTGGTTTATACAATGAGCAGTTCTTC. Translating gives CSAGLYNEQFF.

This clonotype was seen at least ten times. V usage is TRBV6-2 or TRBV6-3 and J usage is TRBJ2-7; D not resolved. CDR3 length: 13 amino acids. V lost 2 bases, J lost 4 bases, and 9 bases lay in between. CDR1 is MNHEY and CDR2 is SVGEGT in the germline V gene. CDR3 protein: CASSYVSGYEQYF. The CDR3 DNA reads TGTGCCAGCAGTTACGTCTCCGGGTACGAGCAGTACTTC.

Concerning this clonotype: The junction and the germline gene differ at one end; a read error may be behind it. V is TRBV2 and J is TRBJ2-5, with D unresolved. The CDR3 is 14 residues long. The germline CDR1 and CDR2 sequences are SNHLY and FYNNEI. The CDR3 is CTSCLAGVRETQYF. CDR3 nucleotides: TGTACCAGCTGTTTAGCCGGAGTTAGAGAGACCCAGTACTTC.

This clonotype was counted a few times. The chain has TRBV5-1 and TRBJ1-4, with D perhaps TRBD1 (5 bases). CDR1 and CDR2 from the germline V gene are SGHRS and YFSETQ. V gave up 0 bases and J gave up 7 bases, with 10 bases separating them. CDR3 size: 14 residues. CDR3 in amino acids: CASSLDPGGEKLFF. In DNA form, the CDR3 reads TGCGCCAGCAGCTTGGATCCGGGGGGTGAAAAACTGTTTTTT.

This clonotype was seen ten or more times. The DNA of the CDR3 is TGTGCCAGCAGCGCCTCCGGGGGGGTCAACAATGAAAAACTGTTTTTT. Its translation: CASSASGGVNNEKLFF. The V call is TRBV9, the J call TRBJ1-4; the D gene is possibly TRBD1 (5 bases). In germline, CDR1 is SGDLS, CDR2 YYNGEE. Trimming removed 3 bases at V and 5 bases at J, with 17 bases between. The CDR3 extends over 16 amino acids.